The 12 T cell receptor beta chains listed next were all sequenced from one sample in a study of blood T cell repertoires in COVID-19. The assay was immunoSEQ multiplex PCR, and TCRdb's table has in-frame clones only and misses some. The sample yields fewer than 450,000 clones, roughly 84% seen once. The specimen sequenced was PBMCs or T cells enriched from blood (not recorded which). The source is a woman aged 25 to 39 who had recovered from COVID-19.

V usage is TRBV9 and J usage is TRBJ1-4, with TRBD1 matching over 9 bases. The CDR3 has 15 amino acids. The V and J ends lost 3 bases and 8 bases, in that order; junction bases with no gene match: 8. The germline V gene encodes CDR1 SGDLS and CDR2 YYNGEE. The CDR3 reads CASSAPGQGGEKLFF. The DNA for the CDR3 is TGTGCCAGCAGCGCACCGGGACAGGGTGGAGAAAAACTGTTTTTT.

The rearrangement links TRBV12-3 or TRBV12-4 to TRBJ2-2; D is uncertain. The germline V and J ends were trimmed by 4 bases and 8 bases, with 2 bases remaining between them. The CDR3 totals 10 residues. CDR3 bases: TGTGCCAGCAGTTCTGGGGAGCTGTTTTTT. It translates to CASSSGELFF.

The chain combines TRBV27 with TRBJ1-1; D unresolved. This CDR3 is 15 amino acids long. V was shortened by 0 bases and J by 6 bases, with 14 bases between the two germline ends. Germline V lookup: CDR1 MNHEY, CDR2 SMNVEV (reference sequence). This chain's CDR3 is CASSLSPSGWAEAFF. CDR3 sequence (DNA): TGTGCCAGCAGTTTATCGCCTTCAGGTTGGGCTGAAGCTTTCTTT.

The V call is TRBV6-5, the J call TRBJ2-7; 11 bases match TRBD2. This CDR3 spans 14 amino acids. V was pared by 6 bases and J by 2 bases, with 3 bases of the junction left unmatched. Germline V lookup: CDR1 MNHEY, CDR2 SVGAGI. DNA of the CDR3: TGTGCCAGCAGACCGGGACTAGCGGCCTACGAGCAGTACTTC. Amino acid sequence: CASRPGLAAYEQYF.

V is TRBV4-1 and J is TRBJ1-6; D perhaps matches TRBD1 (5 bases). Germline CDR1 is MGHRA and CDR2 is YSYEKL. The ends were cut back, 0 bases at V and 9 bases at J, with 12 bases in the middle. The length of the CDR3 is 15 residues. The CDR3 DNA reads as TGCGCCAGCAGCCAAGATGCGGGGGTAGGTTCACCCCTCCACTTT. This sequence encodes CASSQDAGVGSPLHF.

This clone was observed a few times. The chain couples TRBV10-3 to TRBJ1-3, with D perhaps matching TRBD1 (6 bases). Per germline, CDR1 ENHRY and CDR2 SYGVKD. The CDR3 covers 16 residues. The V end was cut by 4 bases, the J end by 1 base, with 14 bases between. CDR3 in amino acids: CAISGNRAVSGNTIYF. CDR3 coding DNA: TGTGCCATCAGTGGAAACAGGGCTGTATCTGGAAACACCATATATTTT.

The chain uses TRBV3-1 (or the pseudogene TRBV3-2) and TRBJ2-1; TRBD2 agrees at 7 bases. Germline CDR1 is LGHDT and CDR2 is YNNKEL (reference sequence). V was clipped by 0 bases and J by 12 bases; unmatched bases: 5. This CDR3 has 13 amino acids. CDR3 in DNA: TGTGCCAGCAGCCAAGATCCTAGCGGTTCGCAGTTCTTC. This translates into CASSQDPSGSQFF.

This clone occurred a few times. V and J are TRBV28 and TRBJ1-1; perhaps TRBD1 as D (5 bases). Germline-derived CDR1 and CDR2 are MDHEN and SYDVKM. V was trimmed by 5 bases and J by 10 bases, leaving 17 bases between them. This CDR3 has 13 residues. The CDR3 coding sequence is TGTGCCAGCAGTCTCGGGGGGTTGTTTGGAGCTTTCTTT. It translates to CASSLGGLFGAFF.

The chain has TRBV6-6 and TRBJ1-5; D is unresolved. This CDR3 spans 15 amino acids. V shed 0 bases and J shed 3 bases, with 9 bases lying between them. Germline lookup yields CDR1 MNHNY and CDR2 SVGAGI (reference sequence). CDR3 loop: CASSYSPQVNQPQHF. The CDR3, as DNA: TGTGCCAGCAGTTACTCGCCGCAGGTCAATCAGCCCCAGCATTTT.

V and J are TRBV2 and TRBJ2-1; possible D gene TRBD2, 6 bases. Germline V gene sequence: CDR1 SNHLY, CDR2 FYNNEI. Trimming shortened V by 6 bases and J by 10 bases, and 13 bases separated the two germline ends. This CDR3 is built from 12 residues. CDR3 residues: CASSSTSLEQFF. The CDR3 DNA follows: TGTGCCAGCAGCTCCACTAGCTTGGAGCAGTTCTTC.

This CDR3 reads CASSLGRGYTF. The CDR3 nucleotides read TGTGCCAGTAGTCTGGGGCGTGGCTACACCTTC. The V and J genes are TRBV19 and TRBJ1-2, with D possibly being TRBD1 (5 bases). Between the trimmed V and J ends, which lost 5 bases and 7 bases, there was a span of 8 bases. CDR1 is LNHDA, CDR2 SQIVND, per germline (reference sequence). The CDR3 is 11 amino acids.

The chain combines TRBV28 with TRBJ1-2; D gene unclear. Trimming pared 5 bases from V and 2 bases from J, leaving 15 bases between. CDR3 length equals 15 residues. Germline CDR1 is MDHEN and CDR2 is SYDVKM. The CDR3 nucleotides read TGTGCCAGCAGTACTCCCTCCCTAGGAAACTATGGCTACACCTTC. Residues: CASSTPSLGNYGYTF.